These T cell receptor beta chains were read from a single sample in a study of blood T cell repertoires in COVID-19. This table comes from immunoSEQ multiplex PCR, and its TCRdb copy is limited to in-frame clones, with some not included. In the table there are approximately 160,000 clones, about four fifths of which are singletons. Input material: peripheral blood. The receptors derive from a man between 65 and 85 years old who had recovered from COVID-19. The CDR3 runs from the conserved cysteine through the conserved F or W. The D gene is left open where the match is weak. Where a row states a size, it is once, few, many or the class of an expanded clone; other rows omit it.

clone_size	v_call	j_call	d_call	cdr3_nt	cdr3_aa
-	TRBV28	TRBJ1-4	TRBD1	TGTGCCAGCAGTTTACAGTCCCGGGACAGGGGCCGATCTAATGAAAAACTGTTTTTT	CASSLQSRDRGRSNEKLFF
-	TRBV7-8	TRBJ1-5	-	TGTGCCAGCAGCCCACAGGTTTATAGCAATCAGCCCCAGCATTTT	CASSPQVYSNQPQHF
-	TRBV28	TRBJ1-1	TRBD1	TGTGCCAGCAGCCCATGGACAGGAGGTAGAACTGAAGCTTTCTTT	CASSPWTGGRTEAFF
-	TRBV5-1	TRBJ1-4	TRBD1	TGCGCCAGCCAACCTACCGGGACAGGGGATGAAAAACTGTTTTTT	CASQPTGTGDEKLFF
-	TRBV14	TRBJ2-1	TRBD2	TGTGCCAGCAGCCAACTTAGCGGGTCGGCCTACAATGAGCAGTTCTTC	CASSQLSGSAYNEQFF
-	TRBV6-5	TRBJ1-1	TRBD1	TGTGCCAGCAGTTACAACAGGGGAGAGGCTGAAGCTTTCTTT	CASSYNRGEAEAFF
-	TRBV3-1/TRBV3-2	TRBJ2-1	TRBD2	TGTGCCAGCAGCCAGAGCGGGAGCGCTGAGTTCTTC	CASSQSGSAEFF
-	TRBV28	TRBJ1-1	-	TGTGCCAGTAGAGTAACAGGGTCCAGGTCGTGGAACACTGAAGCTTTCTTT	CASRVTGSRSWNTEAFF
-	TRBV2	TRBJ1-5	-	TGTGCCAGCAGTGAAGGCCAGAGCAATCAGCCCCAGCATTTT	CASSEGQSNQPQHF
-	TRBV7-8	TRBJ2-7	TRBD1	TGTGCCAGCAGCGTAGACAGGGGGACCTACGAGCAGTACTTC	CASSVDRGTYEQYF
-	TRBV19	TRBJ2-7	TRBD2	TGTGCCAGTAGTATTGGGGCGGGAGAGTCCTACGAGCAGTACTTC	CASSIGAGESYEQYF
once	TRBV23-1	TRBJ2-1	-	TGCGCCAGCAGTCAATCAGAAGGGAGTCGCTACAATGAGCAGTTCTTC	CASSQSEGSRYNEQFF
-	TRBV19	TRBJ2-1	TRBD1	TGTGCCAGTAGTAACCCGAGGACAGGGCGCGATGAGCAGTTCTTC	CASSNPRTGRDEQFF
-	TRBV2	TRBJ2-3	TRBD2	TGTGCCAGCAGACTAGCGGGAGTAAGTCGCGGCACAGATACGCAGTATTTT	CASRLAGVSRGTDTQYF
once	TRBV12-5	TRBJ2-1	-	TGTGCTAGTGGTCAAGGTCTGGGCAGTGAGCAGTTCTTC	CASGQGLGSEQFF
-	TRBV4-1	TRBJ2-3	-	TGCGCCAGCAGCCCTTCCAGTTTTAGCGGTTCGGCGCAGTATTTT	CASSPSSFSGSAQYF
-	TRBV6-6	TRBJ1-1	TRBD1	TGTGCCAGCAGTTACTCTCAGGGGGGCACTGAAGCTTTCTTT	CASSYSQGGTEAFF
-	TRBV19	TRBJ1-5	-	TGTGCCAGTAGCCTACAGGATCTTCGCAATCAGCCCCAGCATTTT	CASSLQDLRNQPQHF
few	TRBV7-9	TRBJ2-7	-	TGTGCCAGCAGCTTAGGCGACTCCCCAACCTACGAGCAGTACTTC	CASSLGDSPTYEQYF
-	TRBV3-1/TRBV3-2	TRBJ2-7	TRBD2	TGTGCCAGCAGCCAAGATTCTAGCGGGAGCCCCTACGAGCAGTACTTC	CASSQDSSGSPYEQYF
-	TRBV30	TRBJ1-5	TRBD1	TGTGCCTGGAGTCCCAAGGACAGGGGGAATCAGCCCCAGCATTTT	CAWSPKDRGNQPQHF
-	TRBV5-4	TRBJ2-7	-	TGTGCCAGCAGCGACACTAGTCACGAGCAGTACTTC	CASSDTSHEQYF
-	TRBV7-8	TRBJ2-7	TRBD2	TGTGCCAGCACCTTCCAGGCTAGCGGGGGTGCAGGGGGGAACGAGCAGTACTTC	CASTFQASGGAGGNEQYF
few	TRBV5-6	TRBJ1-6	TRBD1	TGTGCCAGCAGCTTAGACAGGGGCGATTCACCCCTCCACTTT	CASSLDRGDSPLHF
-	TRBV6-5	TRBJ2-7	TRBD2	TGTGCCAGCACCTTTAGCGGGGATGGGAACGAGCAGTACTTC	CASTFSGDGNEQYF